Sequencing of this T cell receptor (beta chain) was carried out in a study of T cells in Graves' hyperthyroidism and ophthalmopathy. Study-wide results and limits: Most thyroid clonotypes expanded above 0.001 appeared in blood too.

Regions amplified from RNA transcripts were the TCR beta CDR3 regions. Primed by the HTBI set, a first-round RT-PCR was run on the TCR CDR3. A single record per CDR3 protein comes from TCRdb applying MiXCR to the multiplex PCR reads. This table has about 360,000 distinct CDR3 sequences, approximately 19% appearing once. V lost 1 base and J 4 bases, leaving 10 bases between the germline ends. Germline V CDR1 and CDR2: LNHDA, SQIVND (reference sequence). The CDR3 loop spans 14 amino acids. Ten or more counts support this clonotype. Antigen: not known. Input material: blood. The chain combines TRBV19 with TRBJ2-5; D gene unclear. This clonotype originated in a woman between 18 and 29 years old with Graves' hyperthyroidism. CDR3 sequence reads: CASSIGLVGETQYF. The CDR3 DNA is TGTGCCAGTAGTATAGGTTTGGTCGGAGAGACCCAGTACTTC.